The TCR beta chain described here comes from a study of neurological immune-mediated disorders. Stated time point: longitudinal time-point 3. From germline, CDR1 is MNHEY and CDR2 SMNVEV (reference sequence). Trimming left V 6 bases short and J 2 bases short, with 12 bases between. The CDR3 sequence is 14 residues long. MiXCR, run by TCRdb on the 5' RACE reads, gives a single entry per CDR3 protein. The sample records 95,000 to 110,000 distinct CDR3 sequences, about a tenth being singletons. This TCR was sampled from a female donor with HTLV-1-associated myelopathy (HAM/TSP). The sample comprised PBMCs. This rearrangement joins TRBV27 to TRBJ2-3; D ambiguous. CDR3 residues: CASRLDHSTDTQYF. The CDR3 nucleotides are TGTGCCAGCAGACTTGACCACTCCACAGATACGCAGTATTTT.